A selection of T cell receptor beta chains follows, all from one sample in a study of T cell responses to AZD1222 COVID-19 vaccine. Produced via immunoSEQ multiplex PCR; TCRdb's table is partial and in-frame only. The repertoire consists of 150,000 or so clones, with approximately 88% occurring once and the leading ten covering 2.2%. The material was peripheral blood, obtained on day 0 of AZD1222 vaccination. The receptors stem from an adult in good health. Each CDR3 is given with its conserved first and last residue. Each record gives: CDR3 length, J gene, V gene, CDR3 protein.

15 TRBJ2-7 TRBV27 CASSPLTSGRSEQYF
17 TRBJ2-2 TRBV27 CASSFGLAGGPNGELFF
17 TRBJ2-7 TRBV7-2 CASSLSWQGGGIYEQYF
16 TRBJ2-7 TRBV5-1 CASSLGADRASYEQYF
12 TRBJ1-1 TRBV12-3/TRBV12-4 CASSRTRDEAFF
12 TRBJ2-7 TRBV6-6 CASSPIAYEQYF
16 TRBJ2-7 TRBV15 CATSRDSGLSSYEQYF
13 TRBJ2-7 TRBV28 CASSSDPNYEQYF
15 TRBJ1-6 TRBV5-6 CASSLGFSGSSPLHF
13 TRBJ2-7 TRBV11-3 CARGDRVPYEQYF
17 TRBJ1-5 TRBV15 CATSRLPLGGGNQPQHF
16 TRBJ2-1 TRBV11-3 CASSVGLAGGGNEQFF
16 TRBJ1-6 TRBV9 CASSVDGEPQASPLHF
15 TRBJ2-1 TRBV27 CASSLRDRPYNEQFF
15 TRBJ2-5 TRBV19 CASSIGGANVETQYF
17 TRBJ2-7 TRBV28 CASSPGQGASGDREQYF
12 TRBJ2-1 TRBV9 CASSVVHNEQFF
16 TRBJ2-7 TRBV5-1 CASSPGVGWVTYEQYF
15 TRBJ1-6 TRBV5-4 CASSHPDRELAPLHF
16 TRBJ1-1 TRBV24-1 CATSDTRQGASTEAFF
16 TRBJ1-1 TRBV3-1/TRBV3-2 CASSQAPSGTVTEAFF
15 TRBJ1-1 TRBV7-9 CASSLSQGANTEAFF
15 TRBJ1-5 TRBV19 CASSGVSRANQPQHF
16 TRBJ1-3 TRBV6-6 CASSYSMALAPDTIYF
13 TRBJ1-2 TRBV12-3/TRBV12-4 CASTLQGPYGYTF
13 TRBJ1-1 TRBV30 CAWSVGPSTEAFF
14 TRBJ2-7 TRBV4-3 CASSQDLGRYEQYF
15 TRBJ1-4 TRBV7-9 CASSQTGASNEKLFF
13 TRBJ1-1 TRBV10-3 CAIGVKQGREAFF
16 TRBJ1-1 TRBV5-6 CASSSVGIPGNTEAFF
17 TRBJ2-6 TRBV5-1 CASSLGGGESGANVLTF
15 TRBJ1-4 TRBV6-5 CASKPTQGEDEKLFF
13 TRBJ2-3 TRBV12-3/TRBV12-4 CASRPGTTDTQYF
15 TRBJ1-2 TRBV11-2 CASSPHPQHYLGYTF
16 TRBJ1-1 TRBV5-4 CASSPEAGLKNTEAFF
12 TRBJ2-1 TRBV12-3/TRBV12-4 CASSITSREQFF
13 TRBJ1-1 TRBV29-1 CSVDEMANTEAFF
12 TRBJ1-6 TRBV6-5 CASEFTGSPLHF
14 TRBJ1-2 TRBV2 CASNSEGGGYGYTF
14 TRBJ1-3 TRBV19 CASSILFSGNTIYF
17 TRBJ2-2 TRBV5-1 CASSFGTSGRRTGELFF